Listed below are T cell receptor beta chains from one sample, sequenced in a study of cytomegalovirus exposure and HLA in healthy donors. Assay: immunoSEQ multiplex PCR; the TCRdb copy retains only in-frame clones and omits some. The table has about 160,000 clones, approximately 75% seen once. Sequencing was performed on PBMCs. The receptors were sampled from a young woman in good health and CMV-seronegative. Each CDR3 is given with its conserved first and last residue. D genes are given only for firm matches. The size entry is marked missing in some rows and otherwise reads once, few, many or a size class.

J | size | V | D | DNA | CDR3
TRBJ1-3 | - | TRBV5-1 | TRBD1 | TGCGCCAGCAGCTTGGCCCCGACAGGGGGCTCTGGAAACACCATATATTTT | CASSLAPTGGSGNTIYF
TRBJ1-5 | - | TRBV4-1 | - | TGCGCCAGCAGCCAAGATTCAGGGTATAGCAATCAGCCCCAGCATTTT | CASSQDSGYSNQPQHF
TRBJ2-7 | - | TRBV25-1 | TRBD1 | TGTGCCAGCAGTGAAACCATCCGCCCCGGGACAGACAACGAGCAGTACTTC | CASSETIRPGTDNEQYF
TRBJ1-1 | once | TRBV27 | - | TGTGCCAGCAGTTACGGGTTTGGTGACACTGAAGCTTTCTTT | CASSYGFGDTEAFF
TRBJ2-4 | - | TRBV10-3 | TRBD1 | TGTGCCATCAGTTCCGGGACAGGGAGAATAGCCAAAAACATTCAGTACTTC | CAISSGTGRIAKNIQYF
TRBJ2-3 | few | TRBV5-1 | TRBD2 | TGCGCCAGCAGCCCCGGGGGGTCCACAGATACGCAGTATTTT | CASSPGGSTDTQYF
TRBJ1-5 | - | TRBV18 | TRBD1 | TGTGCCGGCACTCAGGGGGGCTCAGGTCAGCCCCAGCATTTT | CAGTQGGSGQPQHF
TRBJ2-1 | - | TRBV30 | - | TGTGCCTGGATATTGGCGGAGATGTATAGCAATGAGCAGTTCTTC | CAWILAEMYSNEQFF
TRBJ2-7 | few | TRBV28 | TRBD2 | TGTGCCAGCAGTCCCGGGACTAGCGGTTCCTACGAGCAGTACTTC | CASSPGTSGSYEQYF
TRBJ2-1 | - | TRBV5-4 | TRBD1 | TGTGCCAGCAGCGGGAGGCTCCGGGACAGGGTTTACAATGAGCAGTTCTTC | CASSGRLRDRVYNEQFF
TRBJ1-2 | - | TRBV14 | - | TGTGCCAGCAGCCAAGATCACAGCTATGGCTACACCTTC | CASSQDHSYGYTF
TRBJ1-6 | - | TRBV7-2 | - | TGTGCCAGCAGCTCTGGGTCAGGGTATCAACCCAATTCACCCCTCCACTTT | CASSSGSGYQPNSPLHF
TRBJ1-4 | - | TRBV13 | - | TGTGCCAGCAGCCGCCTCACAGGGTGGGCTAATGAAAAACTGTTTTTT | CASSRLTGWANEKLFF
TRBJ1-3 | - | TRBV4-1 | - | TGCGCCAGCAGCCAAGAAGACACTGCCTCTGGAAACACCATATATTTT | CASSQEDTASGNTIYF
TRBJ2-3 | - | TRBV5-4 | TRBD1 | TGTGCCAGCAGCTCGACAGGGGGTAACACAGATACGCAGTATTTT | CASSSTGGNTDTQYF
TRBJ1-1 | few | TRBV7-6 | TRBD1 | TGTGCCAGCAGCTTAGCGGGGGGACAGGGGGCTTGGTACACTGAAGCTTTCTTT | CASSLAGGQGAWYTEAFF
TRBJ1-2 | - | TRBV4-1 | TRBD1 | TGCGCCAGCAGCCAAGATAGGACAGGGCATGGCTACACCTTC | CASSQDRTGHGYTF
TRBJ1-2 | - | TRBV5-6 | - | TGTGCCAGCAGCTTGGGTACCGGGATGGCTAACTATGGCTACACCTTC | CASSLGTGMANYGYTF